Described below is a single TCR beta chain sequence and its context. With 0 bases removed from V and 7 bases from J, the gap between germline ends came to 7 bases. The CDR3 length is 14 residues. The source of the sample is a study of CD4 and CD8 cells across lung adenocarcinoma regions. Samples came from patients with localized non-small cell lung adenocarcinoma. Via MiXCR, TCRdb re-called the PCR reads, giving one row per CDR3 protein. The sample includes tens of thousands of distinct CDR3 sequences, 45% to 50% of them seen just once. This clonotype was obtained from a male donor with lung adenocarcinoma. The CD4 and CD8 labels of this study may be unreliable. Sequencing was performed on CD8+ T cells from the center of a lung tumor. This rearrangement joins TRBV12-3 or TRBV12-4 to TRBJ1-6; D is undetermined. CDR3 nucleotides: TGTGCCAGCAGTTTAGCACAGAGAAATTCACCCCTCCACTTT. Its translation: CASSLAQRNSPLHF.